The T cell receptor (beta chain) under discussion was sequenced for a study of CD8 T cells in Susac syndrome. Reverse transcription of roughly 0.45 to 1 ug RNA used random hexamers. TCRdb reprocessed the immunoSEQ multiplex PCR reads with MiXCR, giving one entry per CDR3 protein. The sample consists of about 400,000 distinct CDR3 sequences, about 85% of them appearing once. Negative isolation yielded CD8+ and CD4+ T cells; FACS enriched TEMRA cells. This clonotype was detected once. The V and J ends lost 1 base and 0 bases, in that order; junction bases with no gene match: 14. This CDR3 spans 19 amino acids. Per germline, CDR1 GTSNPN and CDR2 SVGIG (reference sequence).

This chain uses TRBV30 with TRBJ2-3, with TRBD2 identical over 9 bases. The sample consisted of CD8+ T cells from PBMCs. The sequence came from a human donor with multiple sclerosis. The CDR3 coding sequence is TGTGCCTGGAGTGATGTGGATGATAGCGGGGGACATAGCACAGATACGCAGTATTTT. Translated, it gives CAWSDVDDSGGHSTDTQYF.